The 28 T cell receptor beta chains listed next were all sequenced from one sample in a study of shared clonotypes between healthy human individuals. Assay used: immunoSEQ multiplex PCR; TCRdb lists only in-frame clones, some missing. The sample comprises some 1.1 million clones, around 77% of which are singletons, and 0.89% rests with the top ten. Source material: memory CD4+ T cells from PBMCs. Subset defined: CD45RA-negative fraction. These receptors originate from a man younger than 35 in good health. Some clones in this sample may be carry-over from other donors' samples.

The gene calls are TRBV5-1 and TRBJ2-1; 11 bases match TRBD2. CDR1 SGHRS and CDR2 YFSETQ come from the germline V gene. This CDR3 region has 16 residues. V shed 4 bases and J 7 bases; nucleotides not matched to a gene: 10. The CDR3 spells CASSLEASGRLNEQFF. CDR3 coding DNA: TGCGCCAGCAGCCTGGAAGCTAGCGGGAGGCTTAATGAGCAGTTCTTC.

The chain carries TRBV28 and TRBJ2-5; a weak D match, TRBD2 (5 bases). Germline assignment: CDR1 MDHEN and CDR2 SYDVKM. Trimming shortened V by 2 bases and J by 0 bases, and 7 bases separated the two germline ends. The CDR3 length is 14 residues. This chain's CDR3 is CASSLNSDQETQYF. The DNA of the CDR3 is TGTGCCAGCAGTTTAAATAGCGACCAAGAGACCCAGTACTTC.

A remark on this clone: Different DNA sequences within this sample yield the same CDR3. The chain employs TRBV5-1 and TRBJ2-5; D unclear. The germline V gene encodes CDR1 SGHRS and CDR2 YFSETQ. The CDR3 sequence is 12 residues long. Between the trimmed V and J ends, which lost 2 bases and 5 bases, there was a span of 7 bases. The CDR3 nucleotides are TGCGCCAGCAGCTTCCCGCTGGAGACCCAGTACTTC. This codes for CASSFPLETQYF.

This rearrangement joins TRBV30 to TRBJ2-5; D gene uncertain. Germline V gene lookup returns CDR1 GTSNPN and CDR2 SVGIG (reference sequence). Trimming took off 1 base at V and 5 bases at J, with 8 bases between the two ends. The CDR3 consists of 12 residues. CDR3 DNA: TGTGCCTGGAGTGCCAGAGGCGAGACCCAGTACTTC. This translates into CAWSARGETQYF.

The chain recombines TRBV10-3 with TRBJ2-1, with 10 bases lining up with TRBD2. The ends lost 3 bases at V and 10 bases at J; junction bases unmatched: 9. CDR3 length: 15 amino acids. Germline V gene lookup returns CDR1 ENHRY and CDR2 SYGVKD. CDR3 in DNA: TGTGCCATCAGTGAAAGTCGGGCTAGCGGGGGAGAGCAGTTCTTC. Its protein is CAISESRASGGEQFF.

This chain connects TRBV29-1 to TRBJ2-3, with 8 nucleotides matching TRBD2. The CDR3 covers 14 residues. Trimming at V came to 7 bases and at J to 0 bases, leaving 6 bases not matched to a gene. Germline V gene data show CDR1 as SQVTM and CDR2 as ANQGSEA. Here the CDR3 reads CSGQTSASTDTQYF. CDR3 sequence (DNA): TGCAGCGGGCAGACTAGCGCGAGCACAGATACGCAGTATTTT.

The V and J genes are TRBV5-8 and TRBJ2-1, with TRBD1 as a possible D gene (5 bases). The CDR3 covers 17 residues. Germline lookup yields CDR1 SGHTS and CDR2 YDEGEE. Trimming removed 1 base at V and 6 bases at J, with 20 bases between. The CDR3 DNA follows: TGTGCCAGCAGCTTGTTCATTTTTGTGGACAAAGGCAATGAGCAGTTCTTC. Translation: CASSLFIFVDKGNEQFF. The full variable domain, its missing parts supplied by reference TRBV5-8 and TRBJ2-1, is EAGVTQSPTHLIKTRGQQATLRCSPISGHTSVYWYQQALGLGLQFLLWYDEGEERNRGNFPPRFSGRQFPNYSSELNVNALELEDSALYLCASSLFIFVDKGNEQFFGPGTRLTVL.

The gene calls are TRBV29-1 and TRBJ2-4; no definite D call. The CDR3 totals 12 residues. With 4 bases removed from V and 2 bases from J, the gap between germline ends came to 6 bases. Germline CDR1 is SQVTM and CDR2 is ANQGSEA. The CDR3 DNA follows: TGCAGCGTTGCATCCCCCAAAAACATTCAGTACTTC. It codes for CSVASPKNIQYF.

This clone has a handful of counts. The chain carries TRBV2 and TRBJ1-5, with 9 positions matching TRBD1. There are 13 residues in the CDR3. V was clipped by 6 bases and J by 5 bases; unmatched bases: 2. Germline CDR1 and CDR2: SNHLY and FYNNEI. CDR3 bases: TGTGCCAGCAGACGGGACAGGGATCAGCCCCAGCATTTT. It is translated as CASRRDRDQPQHF.

CDR3 nucleotide sequence: TGTGCCAGCTCACCGGGGATAACAGCCGGGGGCTACGAGCAGTACTTC. Protein product: CASSPGITAGGYEQYF. The chain employs TRBV18 and TRBJ2-7, with a tentative D call TRBD2 (6 bases). The length of the CDR3 is 16 residues. Germline CDR1 reads KGHSH; CDR2 reads LQKENI. Trimming took off 3 bases at V and 3 bases at J, with 18 bases between the two ends.

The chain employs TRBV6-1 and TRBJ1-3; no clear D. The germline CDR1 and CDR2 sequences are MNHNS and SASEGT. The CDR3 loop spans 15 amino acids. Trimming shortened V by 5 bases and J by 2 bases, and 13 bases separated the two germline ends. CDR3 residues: CASSPTRRTGNTIYF. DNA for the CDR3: TGTGCCAGCAGTCCCACCCGCAGGACTGGAAACACCATATATTTT.

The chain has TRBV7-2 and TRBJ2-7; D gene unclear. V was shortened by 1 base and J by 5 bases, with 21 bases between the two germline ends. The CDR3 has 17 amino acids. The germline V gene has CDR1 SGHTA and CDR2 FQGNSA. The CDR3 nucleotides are TGTGCCAGCAGCTTAGTCGCAGTAACCCCCCCTGCTAACGAGCAGTACTTC. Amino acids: CASSLVAVTPPANEQYF.

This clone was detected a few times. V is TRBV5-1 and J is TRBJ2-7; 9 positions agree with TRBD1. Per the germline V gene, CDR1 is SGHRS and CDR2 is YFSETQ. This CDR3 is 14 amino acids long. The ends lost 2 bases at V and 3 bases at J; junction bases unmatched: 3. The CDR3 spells CASSLTGQGYEQYF. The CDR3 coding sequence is TGCGCCAGCAGCTTAACGGGACAGGGCTACGAGCAGTACTTC.

CDR3 DNA sequence: TGTGCCAGCACCTCCTTGGGGACGGGGGCGGAGCAGTACTTC. Protein sequence: CASTSLGTGAEQYF. The chain couples TRBV28 to TRBJ2-7, with D possibly called TRBD1 or TRBD2 (6 bases each). Germline CDR1 reads MDHEN; CDR2 reads SYDVKM. The V end lost 7 bases, the J end lost 7 bases, and 20 bases lay between the germline ends. The CDR3 runs to 14 residues.

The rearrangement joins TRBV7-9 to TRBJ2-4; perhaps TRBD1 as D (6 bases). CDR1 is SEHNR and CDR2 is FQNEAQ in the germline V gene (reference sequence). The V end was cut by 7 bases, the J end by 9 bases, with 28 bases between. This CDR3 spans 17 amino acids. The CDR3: CASTRGTRTGFQTIQYF. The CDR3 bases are TGTGCCAGCACCCGAGGGACAAGGACCGGCTTCCAAACCATTCAGTACTTC.

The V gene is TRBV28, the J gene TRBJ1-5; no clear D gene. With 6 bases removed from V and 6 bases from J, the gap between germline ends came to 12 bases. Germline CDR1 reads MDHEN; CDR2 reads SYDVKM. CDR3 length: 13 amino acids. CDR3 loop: CASSRSVGQPQHF. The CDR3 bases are TGTGCCAGCAGCCGGAGCGTGGGTCAGCCCCAGCATTTT.

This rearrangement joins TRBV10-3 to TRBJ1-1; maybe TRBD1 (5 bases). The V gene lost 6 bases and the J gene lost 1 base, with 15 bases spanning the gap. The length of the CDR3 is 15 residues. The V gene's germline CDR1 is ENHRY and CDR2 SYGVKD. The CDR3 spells CAIRQVGGTNTEAFF. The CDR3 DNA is TGTGCCATCAGGCAGGTTGGGGGGACGAACACTGAAGCTTTCTTT.

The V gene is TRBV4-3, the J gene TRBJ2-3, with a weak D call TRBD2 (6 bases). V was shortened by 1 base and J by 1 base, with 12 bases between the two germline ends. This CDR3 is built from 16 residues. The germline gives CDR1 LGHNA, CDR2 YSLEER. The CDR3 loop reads CASSQGYSGGTDTQYF. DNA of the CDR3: TGCGCCAGCAGCCAAGGATATTCGGGGGGCACAGATACGCAGTATTTT.

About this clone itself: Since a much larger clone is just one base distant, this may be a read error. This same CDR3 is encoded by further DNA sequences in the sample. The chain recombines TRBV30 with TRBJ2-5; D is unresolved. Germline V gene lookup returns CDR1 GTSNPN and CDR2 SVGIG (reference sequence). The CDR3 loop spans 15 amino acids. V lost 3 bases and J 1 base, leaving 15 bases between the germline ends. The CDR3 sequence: CAWRSLVPPQETQYF. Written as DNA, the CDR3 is TGTGCCTGGAGGTCATTGGTACCGCCCCAAGAGACCCAGTACTTC.

The CDR3 region is CATSREGTNQPQHF. The CDR3 DNA is TGTGCCACCAGCAGAGAGGGGACCAATCAGCCCCAGCATTTT. This chain joins TRBV15 and TRBJ1-5, with D perhaps matching TRBD1 (5 bases). CDR3 length: 14 residues. With 0 bases removed from V and 3 bases from J, the gap between germline ends came to 6 bases. Germline lookup yields CDR1 LNHNV and CDR2 YYDKDF (reference sequence).

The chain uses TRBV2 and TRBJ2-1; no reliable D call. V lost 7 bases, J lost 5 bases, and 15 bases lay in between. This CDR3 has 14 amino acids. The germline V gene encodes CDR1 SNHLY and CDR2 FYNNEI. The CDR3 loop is CASKRRSSHNEQFF. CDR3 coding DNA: TGTGCCAGCAAAAGAAGGAGTTCCCACAATGAGCAGTTCTTC.

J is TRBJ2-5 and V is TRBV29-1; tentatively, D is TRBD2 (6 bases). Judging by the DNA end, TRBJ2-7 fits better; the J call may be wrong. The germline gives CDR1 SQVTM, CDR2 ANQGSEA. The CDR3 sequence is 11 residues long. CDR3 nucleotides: TGCAGCGTTGGGCGGGACCGCGAGCAGTACTTC. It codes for CSVGRDREQYF.

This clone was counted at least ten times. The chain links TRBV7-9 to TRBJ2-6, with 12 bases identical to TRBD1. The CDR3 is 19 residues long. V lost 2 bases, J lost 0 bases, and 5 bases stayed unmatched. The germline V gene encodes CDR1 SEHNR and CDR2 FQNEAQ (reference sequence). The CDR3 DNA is TGTGCCAGCAGCTTAAGGGGGGACAGGGGGCTCTCTGGGGCCAACGTCCTGACTTTC. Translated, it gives CASSLRGDRGLSGANVLTF.

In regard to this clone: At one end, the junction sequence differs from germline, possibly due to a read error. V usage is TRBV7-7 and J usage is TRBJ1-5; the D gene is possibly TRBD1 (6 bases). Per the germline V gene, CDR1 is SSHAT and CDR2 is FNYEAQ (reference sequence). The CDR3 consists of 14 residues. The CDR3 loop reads CASTSQGSNQPQHF. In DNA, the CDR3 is TGTGCTAGCACGTCTCAGGGGAGCAATCAGCCCCAGCATTTT.

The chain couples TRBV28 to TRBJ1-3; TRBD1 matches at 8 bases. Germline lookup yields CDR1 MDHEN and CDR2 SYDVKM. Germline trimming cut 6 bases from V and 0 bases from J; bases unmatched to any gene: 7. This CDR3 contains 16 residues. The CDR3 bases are TGTGCCAGCAGGGCCTGGACAGGGTCCTCTGGAAACACCATATATTTT. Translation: CASRAWTGSSGNTIYF.

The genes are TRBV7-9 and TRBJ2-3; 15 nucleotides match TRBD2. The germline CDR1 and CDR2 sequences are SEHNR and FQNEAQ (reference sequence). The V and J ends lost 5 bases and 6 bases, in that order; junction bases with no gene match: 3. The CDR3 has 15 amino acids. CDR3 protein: CASSGLAGGLDTQYF. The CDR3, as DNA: TGTGCCAGCAGCGGACTAGCGGGAGGGCTGGATACGCAGTATTTT.

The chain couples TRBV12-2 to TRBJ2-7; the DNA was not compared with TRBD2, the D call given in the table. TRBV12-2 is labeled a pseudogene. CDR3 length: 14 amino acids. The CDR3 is CASRAEREHNEQYF. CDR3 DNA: TGTGCAAGTCGCGCCGAGCGGGAGCACAACGAGCAGTACTTC.

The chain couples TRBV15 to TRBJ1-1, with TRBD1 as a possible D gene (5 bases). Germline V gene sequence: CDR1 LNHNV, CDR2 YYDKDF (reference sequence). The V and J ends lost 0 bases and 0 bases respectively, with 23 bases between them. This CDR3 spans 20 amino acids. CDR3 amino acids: CATSRELRFFDSQMNTEAFF. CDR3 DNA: TGTGCCACCAGCAGAGAATTGAGATTTTTCGACAGCCAGATGAACACTGAAGCTTTCTTT.